Listed below are T cell receptor beta chains from one sample, sequenced in a study of CD8 T cells in Susac syndrome. One entry per CDR3 protein results from TCRdb running MiXCR on the immunoSEQ multiplex PCR reads. The data contain around 180,000 distinct CDR3 sequences, 90% to 95% of them singletons. Sequenced material: CD4+ T cells from PBMCs. The receptors were sampled from a human donor with Susac syndrome. CDR3s leave out the opening cysteine and the closing phenylalanine or tryptophan. D genes are given only for firm matches. Where a row states a size, it is once, few, many or the class of an expanded clone; other rows omit it.

V gene	J gene	clone size	D gene	CDR3 protein
TRBV18	TRBJ1-1	.	TRBD1	ASSPRGTANTEAF
TRBV2	TRBJ1-6	.	.	ASSEIHNSPLH
TRBV30	TRBJ1-6	.	.	AWSKGTSGSPLH
TRBV7-2	TRBJ2-7	.	.	ASSFDSTYEQY
TRBV25-1	TRBJ1-6	.	.	ASSDEGQNNSPLH
TRBV5-4	TRBJ2-5	.	TRBD2	ASSSGLAGARSHETQY
TRBV20-1	TRBJ2-5	.	.	SARDPRGQETQY
TRBV18	TRBJ1-1	.	.	ASSSLDQSVTF
TRBV19	TRBJ1-2	.	TRBD1	ASSRGQVYGYT
TRBV21-1	TRBJ1-4	.	.	ASRGNRASKWNEKLF
TRBV20-1	TRBJ2-3	.	TRBD2	SARAGGRTDTQY
TRBV5-1	TRBJ2-5	few	TRBD1	ASSSQGAETQY
TRBV10-3	TRBJ2-5	.	TRBD2	ATSGGKTQY
TRBV30	TRBJ2-7	.	.	AWSEGYEQY
TRBV28	TRBJ2-1	.	TRBD2	ASQTASGTNEQF
TRBV19	TRBJ1-2	.	TRBD1	ATKGQRLYGYT
TRBV27	TRBJ2-1	.	.	ASSLDWAYNEQF
TRBV2	TRBJ2-5	.	.	ASAPRPGTQY
TRBV24-1	TRBJ2-1	.	.	ATADTYNEQF
TRBV6-1	TRBJ2-3	few	TRBD2	ASSLRLAGSTDTQY
TRBV20-1	TRBJ2-1	.	TRBD1	SASPILTGANEQF
TRBV10-3	TRBJ2-7	.	TRBD1	AITGQESYEQY
TRBV11-2	TRBJ2-5	.	TRBD2	ASSISGGGRQETQY
TRBV7-6	TRBJ2-5	.	TRBD1	ASSPRTGNGETQY
TRBV7-8	TRBJ2-1	.	.	ASSLAGQTSYNEQF
TRBV9	TRBJ2-5	.	TRBD2	ASSVVSSGGAETQY
TRBV18	TRBJ2-2	.	.	ASSQESGNTGELF
TRBV29-1	TRBJ2-5	.	.	SAMTVGETQY
TRBV20-1	TRBJ1-5	.	.	SANPTGANQPQH
TRBV12-3/TRBV12-4	TRBJ1-1	.	.	ASSLALGGNTEAF
TRBV6-2/TRBV6-3	TRBJ2-3	.	TRBD2	ASRVRLATMDTQY
TRBV3-1	TRBJ2-7	.	.	ASSQAGIEQY
TRBV12-3/TRBV12-4	TRBJ2-6	.	TRBD1	ASSPRQGVSGANVLT
TRBV9	TRBJ2-1	.	.	ASTVEGDTYNEQF
TRBV25-1	TRBJ2-5	.	.	ASRLGIFQETQY
TRBV2	TRBJ2-7	.	.	ASSESSPYEQY
TRBV29-1	TRBJ1-2	.	TRBD1	SVEEGNRGNYGYT
TRBV7-2	TRBJ2-5	few	.	ASSFLLGGVETQY
TRBV3-1	TRBJ2-1	.	.	ASSASEGVYNEQF
TRBV15	TRBJ2-7	.	.	ATSRGAAAYEQY
TRBV5-1	TRBJ1-6	.	TRBD1	ASSESTGFNNSPLH
TRBV20-1	TRBJ2-3	.	.	SARPGTGSTDTQY
TRBV19	TRBJ1-6	.	TRBD1	ATMDRPNSPLH
TRBV30	TRBJ2-4	.	.	ACGRTIAKNIQY
TRBV11-3	TRBJ2-3	.	.	ASSLVGATDTQY